This entry describes one T cell receptor beta chain. No antigen is known for it. Sequencing used immunoSEQ multiplex PCR; TCRdb keeps in-frame clones, though not all of them. The sample carries 150,000 to 200,000 clones, approximately 96% recorded once. This entry belongs to a study of cytomegalovirus exposure and HLA in healthy donors. Whole-study context: A subsequent analysis reported that the roughly 120 validation repertoires were produced on the same platform that had also been used for the 666 first-cohort repertoires.

V lost 5 bases and J lost 1; bases outside the gene matches: 10. The CDR3 covers 18 residues. Germline CDR1 SGHTA, CDR2 FQGTGA. Study-wide results and limits: A subsequent analysis found that TCR clusters from the first cohort also tended to co-occur in the 120 validation repertoires, with about 94% of cluster scores above 0. Cytomegalovirus-associated TCR beta chains were listed, numbering 150 to 200. Some public TCRs appeared in many individuals, while most sequences were rare.

Source material: PBMCs. V is TRBV7-3 and J is TRBJ2-3; 12 bases match TRBD1. This clonotype was sampled from a woman younger than 30 in good health and CMV-seronegative. CDR3 sequence (DNA): TGTGCCAGCAGCCGCGGGACAGGGGGCGCTTGGGGCACAGATACGCAGTATTTT. Translated: CASSRGTGGAWGTDTQYF. Looking up the rest from reference TRBV7-3 and TRBJ2-3 gives the full variable domain: GAGVSQTPSNKVTEKGKYVELRCDPISGHTALYWYRQSLGQGPEFLIYFQGTGAADDSGLPNDRFFAVRPEGSVSTLKIQRTERGDSAVYLCASSRGTGGAWGTDTQYFGPGTRLTVL.